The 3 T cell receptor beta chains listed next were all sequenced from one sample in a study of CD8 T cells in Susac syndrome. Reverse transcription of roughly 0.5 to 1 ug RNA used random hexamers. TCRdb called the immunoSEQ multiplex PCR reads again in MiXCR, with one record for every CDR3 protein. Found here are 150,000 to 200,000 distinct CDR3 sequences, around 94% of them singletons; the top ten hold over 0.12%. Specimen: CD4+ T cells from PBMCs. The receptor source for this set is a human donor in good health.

The CDR3 region has the DNA TGCGCCAGCAACGGGCTTAGCACAGATACGCAGTATTTT. Protein sequence: CASNGLSTDTQYF. The rearrangement joins TRBV5-1 to TRBJ2-3; D remains ambiguous. The V end lost 6 bases, the J end lost 0 bases, and 8 bases lay between the germline ends. Germline loops: CDR1 SGHRS, CDR2 YFSETQ. The CDR3 runs 13 residues.

The CDR3, as DNA: TGTGCCAGCAGCGTAGACCTGGAGACCTGGGGCTACACCTTC. Protein sequence: CASSVDLETWGYTF. The V gene is TRBV9, the J gene TRBJ1-2; D unclear. Trimming removed 0 bases at V and 8 bases at J, with 14 bases between. This CDR3 has 14 residues. The germline CDR1 and CDR2 sequences are SGDLS and YYNGEE.

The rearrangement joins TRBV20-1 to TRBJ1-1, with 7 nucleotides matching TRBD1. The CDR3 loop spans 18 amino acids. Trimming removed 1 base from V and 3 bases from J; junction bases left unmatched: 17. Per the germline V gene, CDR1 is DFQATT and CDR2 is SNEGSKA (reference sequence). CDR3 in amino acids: CSARGQGIWGLPDTEAFF. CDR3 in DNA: TGCAGTGCTAGAGGACAGGGAATATGGGGTTTACCGGACACTGAAGCTTTCTTT.